Each of the 16 T cell receptor beta chains below was sequenced from the same sample in a study of cytomegalovirus exposure and HLA in healthy donors. PCR was performed using 60 Vbeta and 13 Jbeta primers. Profiling relied on immunoSEQ multiplex PCR, and the TCRdb table lists in-frame clones only, not all of them. Of some 130,000 clones in the sample, 70% to 80% were seen once. The sequencing sample was made of PBMCs. The receptor source for this set is a woman aged 45-59 years in good health and CMV-seropositive.

The V gene is TRBV5-4, the J gene TRBJ1-2, with D perhaps TRBD1 (5 bases). The CDR3 extends over 16 amino acids. In germline, CDR1 is SGHNT, CDR2 YYREEE (reference sequence). With 4 bases removed from V and 6 bases from J, the gap between germline ends came to 22 bases. CDR3 sequence (DNA): TGTGCCAGCAGCCCCCCATCGGCGCAGGGATTAGATGGCTACACCTTC. Amino acid sequence: CASSPPSAQGLDGYTF.

The chain is built from TRBV6-6 and TRBJ2-7; TRBD1 agrees at 8 bases. Germline V gene lookup returns CDR1 MNHNY and CDR2 SVGAGI (reference sequence). This CDR3 region has 13 residues. V was pared by 6 bases and J by 5 bases, with 6 bases of the junction left unmatched. The CDR3 protein is CASSTRGQDEQYF. The CDR3 coding sequence is TGTGCCAGCAGCACCAGGGGGCAGGACGAGCAGTACTTC.

The chain has TRBV2 and TRBJ2-7; the match to TRBD2 covers 13 bases. Per the germline V gene, CDR1 is SNHLY and CDR2 is FYNNEI. This CDR3 has 15 amino acids. V lost 6 bases and J lost 3; bases outside the gene matches: 5. The CDR3 protein is CASSLGLAGIYEQYF. CDR3 DNA: TGTGCCAGCAGCTTGGGACTAGCGGGGATCTACGAGCAGTACTTC. Combining the CDR3 with reference TRBV2 and TRBJ2-7 gives the whole variable domain EPEVTQTPSHQVTQMGQEVILRCVPISNHLYFYWYRQILGQKVEFLVSFYNNEISEKSEIFDDQFSVERPDGSNFTLKIRSTKLEDSAMYFCASSLGLAGIYEQYFGPGTRLTVT.

V and J are TRBV28 and TRBJ1-1; TRBD1 agrees at 11 bases. Unmatched junction bases numbered 9, after V lost 7 bases and J lost 5 bases. This CDR3 spans 15 amino acids. Germline assignment: CDR1 MDHEN and CDR2 SYDVKM. The CDR3 loop is CASTPSDRGLTEAFF. CDR3 DNA: TGTGCCAGCACCCCGTCGGACAGGGGGCTTACTGAAGCTTTCTTT.

The CDR3 DNA reads TGTGCCAGTGCAGGGGCTTACGAGCAGTACTTC. Amino acid sequence: CASAGAYEQYF. The gene calls are TRBV27 and TRBJ2-7; tentative D call: TRBD1 (6 bases). The V end was cut by 9 bases, the J end by 4 bases, with 10 bases between. The CDR3 runs 11 residues. Germline assignment: CDR1 MNHEY and CDR2 SMNVEV (reference sequence).

The chain is built from TRBV4-3 and TRBJ2-2, with D tentatively TRBD2 (5 bases). The V and J ends lost 2 bases and 4 bases respectively, with 11 bases between them. The CDR3 runs to 15 residues. CDR1 is LGHNA, CDR2 YSLEER, per germline. This chain's CDR3 is CASSQTHRGTGELFF. The CDR3 DNA sequence: TGCGCCAGCAGCCAAACTCACCGGGGCACCGGGGAGCTGTTTTTT.

CDR3 in DNA: TGTGCCAGCAGTGACCCCCCTCAGGATAGTAATGAGCAGTTCTTC. The encoded protein is CASSDPPQDSNEQFF. This chain connects TRBV2 to TRBJ2-1; D gene ambiguous. V shed 3 bases and J shed 7 bases, with 16 bases lying between them. This CDR3 contains 15 residues. Germline V CDR1 and CDR2: SNHLY, FYNNEI.

This chain connects TRBV6-5 to TRBJ1-4; D unresolved. The V and J ends lost 1 base and 6 bases respectively, with 6 bases between them. This CDR3 contains 13 residues. The V gene's germline CDR1 is MNHEY and CDR2 SVGAGI. As DNA, the CDR3 is TGTGCCAGCAGTTACTTGACTTATGAAAAACTGTTTTTT. Translation: CASSYLTYEKLFF.

CDR3 bases: TGTGCCATCAGTGAGTCGGCTACAGGGGATAATTCACCCCTCCACTTT. The encoded protein is CAISESATGDNSPLHF. This rearrangement joins TRBV10-3 to TRBJ1-6; TRBD1 matches at 7 bases. Trimming removed 0 bases from V and 5 bases from J; junction bases left unmatched: 4. The germline V gene has CDR1 ENHRY and CDR2 SYGVKD. This CDR3 has 16 amino acids.

The chain employs TRBV11-2 and TRBJ2-5; the match to TRBD2 covers 8 bases. The CDR3 is 18 residues long. V gave up 1 base and J gave up 1 base; unmatched junction bases: 11. Per the germline V gene, CDR1 is SGHAT and CDR2 is FQNNGV. CDR3 sequence reads: CASSLGGTSGRAQETQYF. CDR3 nucleotide sequence: TGTGCCAGCAGCTTAGGGGGGACTAGTGGGCGGGCCCAAGAGACCCAGTACTTC.

The chain combines TRBV28 with TRBJ1-1, with a tentative D call TRBD1 (5 bases). The CDR3 has 14 amino acids. Germline V CDR1 and CDR2: MDHEN, SYDVKM. Trimming stripped 7 bases from V and 4 bases from J, with 16 bases between. The CDR3 DNA is TGTGCCAGCACCGTCATGGGGGGAGGCACTGAAGCTTTCTTT. This gives the protein CASTVMGGGTEAFF.

The gene calls are TRBV6-6 and TRBJ2-6, with 9 nucleotides matching TRBD1. The V gene end was trimmed by 7 bases and the J gene end by 3 bases; junction bases not matched to a gene: 7. CDR3 length equals 16 residues. Germline CDR1 reads MNHNY; CDR2 reads SVGAGI (reference sequence). The CDR3 DNA sequence: TGTGCCAGCAACCCGGACAGGGGAAGTGGGGCCAACGTCCTGACTTTC. This codes for CASNPDRGSGANVLTF.

This clone appeared a single time. This rearrangement joins TRBV28 to TRBJ1-5; 10 nucleotides match TRBD1. V lost 6 bases, J lost 3 bases, and 14 bases stayed unmatched. CDR1 is MDHEN, CDR2 SYDVKM, per germline. The CDR3 has 18 amino acids. CDR3: CASSPPTRDRGFNQPQHF. The CDR3 bases are TGTGCCAGCAGCCCCCCGACCCGGGACAGGGGCTTCAATCAGCCCCAGCATTTT.

This sequence joins TRBV18 and TRBJ1-6; D not resolved. Deletions cut 3 bases from V and 6 bases from J, with 12 bases between. Germline V lookup: CDR1 KGHSH, CDR2 LQKENI. The CDR3 consists of 15 residues. The CDR3 loop is CASSPQGSLNSPLHF. In DNA form, the CDR3 reads TGTGCCAGCTCACCCCAAGGGAGTCTTAATTCACCCCTCCACTTT.

The V gene is TRBV28, the J gene TRBJ1-2; 9 bases map to TRBD1. V gave up 10 bases and J gave up 8 bases; unmatched junction bases: 11. Germline loops: CDR1 MDHEN, CDR2 SYDVKM. This CDR3 has 13 amino acids. CDR3 DNA: TGTGCCACCACCAACAGGGGGCCTCAAGGCTACACCTTC. It codes for CATTNRGPQGYTF.

The V gene is TRBV7-3, the J gene TRBJ2-3; D possibly corresponds to TRBD1 (6 bases). The germline CDR1 and CDR2 sequences are SGHTA and FQGTGA. Deletions cut 5 bases from V and 9 bases from J, with 9 bases between. There are 11 residues in the CDR3. For the CDR3, the DNA is TGTGCCAGCAGCCAGGGGCCAACGCAGTATTTT. Translation: CASSQGPTQYF. Full variable domain (missing parts from reference TRBV7-3 and TRBJ2-3): GAGVSQTPSNKVTEKGKYVELRCDPISGHTALYWYRQSLGQGPEFLIYFQGTGAADDSGLPNDRFFAVRPEGSVSTLKIQRTERGDSAVYLCASSQGPTQYFGPGTRLTVL.